These 28 T cell receptor beta chains originate from one sample sequenced in a study of graft-versus-host responses after intestinal transplantation (dated by TCRdb to the early 2020s). The library relied on the immunoSEQ multiplex PCR assay. In TCRdb, the immuneACCESS table is reduced to in-frame sequences with V and J assigned. These tables do not hold every clone; where another copy was compared, an unresolved V gene accounts for under half, and the others remain unexplained. In all, the sample holds tens of thousands of clones, and roughly 89% of those were seen once. Jointly, the top ten make up roughly 1.7% of the sample. This material consisted of PBMCs, taken 26 days after transplant. These receptors originate from a human patient who received an intestinal transplant, so some T cells may come from the graft donor.

The chain links TRBV5-1 to TRBJ2-5; 10 bases line up with TRBD1. The V gene end was trimmed by 0 bases and the J gene end by 5 bases; junction bases not matched to a gene: 1. The germline V gene encodes CDR1 SGHRS and CDR2 YFSETQ. This CDR3 is 14 amino acids long. In DNA form, the CDR3 reads TGCGCCAGCAGCTTGGGACAGGGGGCTGAGACCCAGTACTTC. Encoded protein: CASSLGQGAETQYF.

The DNA of the CDR3 is TGTGCCTGGAGTTCTAGCGGGGGGCCAGGGGAGCAGTTCTTC. It translates to CAWSSSGGPGEQFF. This chain connects TRBV30 to TRBJ2-1; 11 bases map to TRBD2. Germline lookup yields CDR1 GTSNPN and CDR2 SVGIG (reference sequence). The V gene end was trimmed by 2 bases and the J gene end by 10 bases; junction bases not matched to a gene: 7. The CDR3 is made up of 14 amino acids.

The V call is TRBV16, the J call TRBJ2-3; D may be TRBD2 (5 bases). The CDR3 runs 16 residues. Trimming pared 0 bases from V and 1 base from J, leaving 11 bases between. Germline V gene sequence: CDR1 KGHSY, CDR2 FQNENV. In DNA form, the CDR3 reads TGTGCCAGCAGCCAATCGGGAGATGTTGGCACAGATACGCAGTATTTT. Protein sequence: CASSQSGDVGTDTQYF.

This chain connects TRBV5-1 to TRBJ1-6, with D tentatively TRBD1 (5 bases). The CDR3 totals 17 residues. Germline lookup yields CDR1 SGHRS and CDR2 YFSETQ. V was shortened by 0 bases and J by 7 bases, with 17 bases between the two germline ends. CDR3: CASSLEGSGFVNSPLHF. In DNA form, the CDR3 reads TGCGCCAGCAGCTTGGAGGGTTCAGGGTTTGTAAATTCACCCCTCCACTTT.

Only one count was recorded for this clone. V is TRBV7-2 and J is TRBJ2-7; D gene ambiguous. Trimming left V 1 base short and J 2 bases short, with 15 bases between. CDR3 length: 16 residues. Germline CDR1 SGHTA, CDR2 FQGNSA. The CDR3 region is CASSLVVRIKTYEQYV. For the CDR3, the DNA is TGTGCCAGCAGCTTAGTTGTGCGGATCAAAACCTACGAGCAGTACGTC.

This chain connects TRBV7-8 to TRBJ2-3, with 9 bases identical to TRBD1. The CDR3 totals 14 residues. Germline lookup yields CDR1 SGHVS and CDR2 FQNEAQ. Trimming took 8 bases from V and 4 from J; bases not matched to a gene: 7. CDR3 DNA: TGTGCCAGCTTCGACAGGGGGGCGGCAGATACGCAGTATTTT. Translation gives CASFDRGAADTQYF.

The chain employs TRBV5-1 and TRBJ2-7; D is perhaps TRBD2 (6 bases). The CDR3 has 14 residues. V shed 3 bases and J shed 1 base, with 11 bases lying between them. Per germline, CDR1 SGHRS and CDR2 YFSETQ. CDR3 in amino acids: CASSSGTASYEQYF. As DNA, the CDR3 is TGCGCCAGCAGCTCCGGGACTGCTTCCTACGAGCAGTACTTC.

CDR3 sequence reads: CASSNPTGLNQPQHF. For the CDR3, the DNA is TGTGCCAGCAGCAACCCTACAGGTCTCAATCAGCCCCAGCATTTT. V is TRBV6-6 and J is TRBJ1-5, with D tentatively TRBD1 (5 bases). The V and J ends lost 6 bases and 3 bases respectively, with 15 bases between them. The CDR3 has 15 residues. From germline, CDR1 is MNHNY and CDR2 SVGAGI (reference sequence).

J is TRBJ1-5 and V is TRBV9; 10 nucleotides align to TRBD1. The CDR3 runs to 14 residues. V dropped 3 bases and J dropped 5; count of bases not matched to a gene: 2. Germline CDR1 is SGDLS and CDR2 is YYNGEE. As DNA, the CDR3 is TGTGCCAGCAGCGGGGGACAGGGGTATCAGCCCCAGCATTTT. Amino acids: CASSGGQGYQPQHF.

The chain is built from TRBV11-3 and TRBJ1-3, with D unresolved. The CDR3 loop spans 17 amino acids. Trimming shortened V by 6 bases and J by 0 bases, and 18 bases separated the two germline ends. Germline loops: CDR1 SGHNT, CDR2 YENEEA. The CDR3 region is CASRKVLPSDSGNTIYF. As DNA, the CDR3 is TGTGCCAGCAGGAAGGTACTCCCCAGCGACTCTGGAAACACCATATATTTT.

The gene calls are TRBV6-1 and TRBJ1-6, with 8 positions matching TRBD1. J gave up 10 bases and V 10 bases, and 12 bases lay outside the gene matches. This CDR3 has 14 residues. Germline V gene sequence: CDR1 MNHNS, CDR2 SASEGT. CDR3 nucleotides: TGTGCCACCACCGACGGGACAGGCTCCTCACCCCTCCACTTT. Its translation is CATTDGTGSSPLHF.

As concerns this clone: The conserved phenylalanine or tryptophan normally closing the CDR3 is absent here, so this likely arose from a read error. It is unclear where the CDR3 begins or ends on the DNA, so no DNA is shown, and the CDR3 is as TCRdb lists it. The chain couples TRBV23-1 to TRBJ2-7; TRBD1, the D gene given by the table, was not confirmed from the DNA. TRBV23-1 is an ORF, and what it does is uncertain. Termini included, the CDR3 measures 10 amino acids. This CDR3 is CASSRRQRRG.

The rearrangement joins TRBV5-6 to TRBJ2-3; TRBD2 agrees at 11 bases. The CDR3 runs 16 residues. Germline V gives CDR1 SGHDT, CDR2 YYEEEE. J gave up 3 bases and V 0 bases, and 3 bases lay outside the gene matches. The CDR3 DNA reads as TGTGCCAGCAGCTTGGTTCTAGCGGGGGGTACAGATACGCAGTATTTT. Its protein product is CASSLVLAGGTDTQYF. Full variable domain (rest looked up from reference TRBV5-6 and TRBJ2-3): DAGVTQSPTHLIKTRGQQVTLRCSPKSGHDTVSWYQQALGQGPQFIFQYYEEEERQRGNFPDRFSGHQFPNYSSELNVNALLLGDSALYLCASSLVLAGGTDTQYFGPGTRLTVL.

The chain has TRBV7-8 and TRBJ2-1; D possibly corresponds to TRBD2 (6 bases). V was shortened by 4 bases and J by 4 bases, with 17 bases between the two germline ends. CDR3 length: 16 amino acids. The germline gives CDR1 SGHVS, CDR2 FQNEAQ. CDR3 bases: TGTGCCAGCAGCTCCGGGACTCTTATAATGTACAATGAGCAGTTCTTC. Translating gives CASSSGTLIMYNEQFF. Full variable domain (missing parts from reference TRBV7-8 and TRBJ2-1): GAGVSQSPRYKVAKRGQDVALRCDPISGHVSLFWYQQALGQGPEFLTYFQNEAQLDKSGLPSDRFFAERPEGSVSTLKIQRTQQEDSAVYLCASSSGTLIMYNEQFFGPGTRLTVL.

The chain recombines TRBV6-1 with TRBJ2-7, with D perhaps matching TRBD1 (6 bases). Trimming removed 4 bases at V and 2 bases at J, with 18 bases between. CDR3 length equals 16 residues. CDR1 MNHNS and CDR2 SASEGT come from the germline V gene. The CDR3, as DNA: TGTGCCAGCAGTGCCGGGCCTGACAGGAACACCTACGAGCAGTACTTC. This gives the protein CASSAGPDRNTYEQYF.

The V call is TRBV30, the J call TRBJ2-7; 10 bases map to TRBD2. V dropped 2 bases and J dropped 5; count of bases not matched to a gene: 6. Germline V gene lookup returns CDR1 GTSNPN and CDR2 SVGIG (reference sequence). The CDR3 spans 14 residues. The CDR3 reads CAWSQREGPDEQYF. The DNA for the CDR3 is TGTGCCTGGAGTCAGCGGGAGGGCCCCGACGAGCAGTACTTC. Complete variable domain (other parts from reference TRBV30 and TRBJ2-7): SQTIHQWPATLVQPVGSPLSLECTVEGTSNPNLYWYRQAAGRGLQLLFYSVGIGQISSEVPQNLSASRPQDRQFILSSKKLLLSDSGFYLCAWSQREGPDEQYFGPGTRLTVT.

The chain uses TRBV5-4 and TRBJ1-2; D remains ambiguous. This CDR3 is 12 amino acids long. Germline V gene sequence: CDR1 SGHNT, CDR2 YYREEE (reference sequence). The V end was cut by 1 base, the J end by 6 bases, with 7 bases between. In nucleotides, the CDR3 is TGTGCCAGCAGCTTGAAACAGAATGGCTACACCTTC. Translating it yields CASSLKQNGYTF. The complete variable domain, with remaining parts taken from reference TRBV5-4 and TRBJ1-2, reads ETGVTQSPTHLIKTRGQQVTLRCSSQSGHNTVSWYQQALGQGPQFIFQYYREEENGRGNFPPRFSGLQFPNYSSELNVNALELDDSALYLCASSLKQNGYTFGSGTRLTVV.

CDR3 sequence (DNA): TGTGCCAGCAGCCAAGGCCCGTGGCTAGGAGGGACAGATACGCAGTATTTT. It specifies CASSQGPWLGGTDTQYF. The J gene is TRBJ2-3, the V gene TRBV4-2, with D perhaps TRBD2 (6 bases). Trimming took off 1 base at V and 3 bases at J, with 17 bases between the two ends. This CDR3 comprises 17 residues. Germline CDR1 reads LGHNA; CDR2 reads YNFKEQ.

CDR3 coding DNA: TGTGCCAGCAGTCGTAGGACAGGGGGAGAGACCCAGTACTTC. Protein product: CASSRRTGGETQYF. The chain recombines TRBV28 with TRBJ2-5; 10 positions agree with TRBD1. The J segment lost 4 bases and the V segment lost 5 bases, leaving 4 bases of the junction unmatched. The CDR3 runs to 14 residues. Per germline, CDR1 MDHEN and CDR2 SYDVKM.

V is TRBV6-5 and J is TRBJ2-7; D might be TRBD2 (5 bases). CDR3 length: 15 amino acids. Trimming left V 5 bases short and J 1 base short, with 15 bases between. CDR1 and CDR2 (germline): MNHEY, SVGAGI. The CDR3 bases are TGTGCCAGCAGTGCCGGCCGAGGACTTTCCTACGAGCAGTACGTC. Translated: CASSAGRGLSYEQYV.

The V gene is TRBV7-2, the J gene TRBJ2-3; TRBD1 might be the D (5 bases). Trimming pared 6 bases from V and 4 bases from J, leaving 11 bases between. Looked up from germline, CDR1 is SGHTA and CDR2 is FQGNSA. This CDR3 region has 13 residues. The DNA of the CDR3 is TGTGCCAGCAGTCCCAGGGTCCCAGATACGCAGTATTTT. It specifies CASSPRVPDTQYF.

The chain employs TRBV29-1 and TRBJ1-2; D remains ambiguous. V was clipped by 4 bases and J by 0 bases, with 12 bases between them. CDR3 length: 14 residues. CDR1 and CDR2 (germline): SQVTM, ANQGSEA. CDR3 in amino acids: CSVVLGTTNYGYTF. The DNA of the CDR3 is TGCAGCGTTGTACTAGGCACCACTAACTATGGCTACACCTTC.

The gene calls are TRBV7-4 and TRBJ1-5; 9 nucleotides agree with TRBD1. Germline trimming cut 4 bases from V and 2 bases from J; bases unmatched to any gene: 9. The germline CDR1 and CDR2 sequences are SGHVT and SQSDAQ. CDR3 length: 17 residues. CDR3 in DNA: TGTGCCAGCAGCTCGTCCGGGACAGGGTCTTGCAATCAGCCCCAGCATTTT. The encoded protein is CASSSSGTGSCNQPQHF.

V gene TRBV7-8 combines with J gene TRBJ1-1, with TRBD1 as a possible D gene (6 bases). The CDR3 loop spans 14 amino acids. Germline CDR1 SGHVS, CDR2 FQNEAQ. The V and J ends lost 1 base and 5 bases respectively, with 11 bases between them. The CDR3 sequence: CASSLDAGATEAFF. CDR3 in DNA: TGTGCCAGCAGCTTAGATGCAGGGGCTACTGAAGCTTTCTTT.

The genes are TRBV19 and TRBJ1-5; D unresolved. Trimming took 4 bases from V and 3 from J, leaving 13 bases between them. Germline V gives CDR1 LNHDA, CDR2 SQIVND (reference sequence). CDR3 length: 15 residues. CDR3 sequence reads: CASSTREGYNQPQHF. CDR3 coding DNA: TGTGCCAGTAGTACTCGGGAGGGTTACAATCAGCCCCAGCATTTT. Full variable domain (outside the CDR3, taken from reference TRBV19 and TRBJ1-5): DGGITQSPKYLFRKEGQNVTLSCEQNLNHDAMYWYRQDPGQGLRLIYYSQIVNDFQKGDIAEGYSVSREKKESFPLTVTSAQKNPTAFYLCASSTREGYNQPQHFGDGTRLSIL.

This chain joins TRBV9 and TRBJ2-1; the D gene is possibly TRBD2 (5 bases). The CDR3 is made up of 17 amino acids. Trimming removed 3 bases at V and 0 bases at J, with 16 bases between. Germline CDR1 is SGDLS and CDR2 is YYNGEE. The CDR3 sequence is CASSGPGRPSSYNEQFF. Here the CDR3 DNA reads TGTGCCAGCAGCGGACCGGGAAGACCGAGCTCCTACAATGAGCAGTTCTTC.

The chain links TRBV4-1 to TRBJ2-7, with TRBD2 identical over 10 bases. This CDR3 spans 16 amino acids. Germline V gene sequence: CDR1 MGHRA, CDR2 YSYEKL. With V trimmed by 0 bases and J by 6 bases, 8 bases remained unmatched. The CDR3, as DNA: TGCGCCAGCAGCCAAGACGGTCCTAGCGGGAGATCCGAGCAGTACTTC. This encodes CASSQDGPSGRSEQYF.

The rearrangement uses TRBV10-2 and TRBJ2-5, with a possible D match to TRBD1 (5 bases). The J call is in doubt because the DNA end fits TRBJ2-7 better. Germline V lookup: CDR1 WSHSY, CDR2 SAAADI. The CDR3 has 14 amino acids. CDR3 residues: CASAHRTWLYEQYF. The CDR3 DNA reads as TGCGCCAGCGCGCACAGGACGTGGCTCTACGAGCAGTACTTC.